Listed below are T cell receptor beta chains from one sample, sequenced in a study of blood T cell repertoires in COVID-19. Some clones are missing from TCRdb's copy, which holds only in-frame ones; the method was immunoSEQ multiplex PCR. The sample lists about 200,000 clones, approximately 92% occurring once. Source material: PBMCs or T cells enriched from blood (not recorded which). These receptors were obtained from a woman in her forties with acute COVID-19. The CDR3 runs from the conserved cysteine through the conserved F or W. Fields, in order: clone size, D gene, V gene, J gene, CDR3 protein, CDR3 DNA. The D gene is left open where the match is weak. Some rows mark clone size as missing; the rest say once, few, many or name a class of expanded clone.

>.|TRBD2|TRBV18|TRBJ2-2
CASSTGLAYGRELFF
TGTGCCAGCTCAACGGGACTAGCCTATGGCCGGGAGCTGTTTTTT
>.|.|TRBV3-1/TRBV3-2|TRBJ2-2
CASSQYRAAGELFF
TGTGCCAGCAGCCAGTACAGGGCGGCCGGGGAGCTGTTTTTT
>few|TRBD1|TRBV4-2|TRBJ2-6
CASSTHRGQGSSGANVLTF
TGTGCCAGCAGCACCCACAGGGGACAGGGGTCAAGTGGGGCCAACGTCCTGACTTTC
>once|.|TRBV3-1/TRBV3-2|TRBJ2-3
CASSPSDSISTDTQYF
TGTGCCAGCAGCCCCTCGGACAGCATTAGCACAGATACGCAGTATTTT
>.|TRBD1|TRBV29-1|TRBJ2-5
CSVGGTGKETQYF
TGCAGCGTTGGAGGGACAGGTAAAGAGACCCAGTACTTC
>.|.|TRBV7-9|TRBJ2-1
CASSLDGGKRDEQFF
TGTGCCAGCAGCTTAGACGGCGGAAAGAGGGATGAGCAGTTCTTC
>.|TRBD2|TRBV28|TRBJ2-3
CASRDSGDRDTQYF
TGTGCCAGCAGGGATAGCGGGGACCGGGATACGCAGTATTTT
>.|.|TRBV3-1/TRBV3-2|TRBJ2-7
CASSQGFVSSYGRVEQYF
TGTGCCAGCAGCCAAGGTTTTGTCAGCTCTTACGGCAGGGTCGAGCAGTACTTC
>.|TRBD1|TRBV15|TRBJ2-5
CATSLTGGWETQYF
TGTGCCACCAGCCTAACAGGGGGCTGGGAGACCCAGTACTTC
>.|TRBD1|TRBV27|TRBJ2-2
CASSLYRGQSGELFF
TGTGCCAGCAGTTTGTACAGGGGGCAGTCCGGGGAGCTGTTTTTT
>.|TRBD1|TRBV4-2|TRBJ1-5
CASSQELVGGRQPQHF
TGTGCCAGCAGCCAAGAATTGGTAGGGGGCAGGCAGCCCCAGCATTTT
>.|TRBD1|TRBV6-2/TRBV6-3|TRBJ2-5
CASSYRDRGVTQYF
TGTGCCAGCAGTTACAGGGACAGGGGGGTGACCCAGTACTTC
>.|TRBD2|TRBV4-1|TRBJ2-7
CASSQEAWSSGGPFEEQYF
TGCGCCAGCAGCCAAGAGGCTTGGTCTAGCGGGGGCCCCTTTGAGGAGCAGTACTTC
>.|TRBD1|TRBV5-4|TRBJ1-1
CASSWGQGNTEAFF
TGTGCCAGCAGCTGGGGACAGGGGAACACTGAAGCTTTCTTT
>once|TRBD2|TRBV7-2|TRBJ2-5
CASSLGGLALQETQYF
TGTGCCAGCAGCTTAGGGGGACTAGCGCTCCAAGAGACCCAGTACTTC
>.|TRBD2|TRBV19|TRBJ2-3
CASSMVLLSSGGSTDTQYF
TGTGCCAGTAGTATGGTCCTTTTATCTAGCGGGGGGAGCACAGATACGCAGTATTTT
>.|TRBD1|TRBV4-2|TRBJ1-1
CASSHPGQGDTEAFF
TGTGCCAGCAGCCATCCGGGACAGGGTGATACTGAAGCTTTCTTT
>.|TRBD1|TRBV3-1/TRBV3-2|TRBJ1-2
CASSSGSGGGGYTF
TGTGCCAGCAGTTCAGGGTCAGGGGGCGGCGGCTACACCTTC
>.|.|TRBV6-2/TRBV6-3|TRBJ2-3
CASSLSRGTDTQYF
TGTGCCAGCAGTCTCTCACGGGGCACAGATACGCAGTATTTT
>.|.|TRBV5-1|TRBJ2-3
CASSPDSPRDTQYF
TGCGCCAGCAGCCCGGACTCTCCGCGAGATACGCAGTATTTT
>.|TRBD2|TRBV2|TRBJ2-1
CASSGLTSGGDLMSSYNEQFF
TGTGCCAGCAGTGGTCTGACTAGCGGGGGAGATCTAATGAGCTCCTACAATGAGCAGTTCTTC
>once|.|TRBV21-1|TRBJ2-3
CASIRQGAGCTDTQYF
TGTGCCAGCATCCGACAGGGGGCGGGGTGCACAGATACGCAGTATTTT
>.|.|TRBV15|TRBJ1-6
CATSRDFQNSPLHF
TGTGCCACCAGCAGAGATTTCCAGAATTCACCCCTCCACTTT
>.|.|TRBV5-4|TRBJ1-1
CASSAPRGGTEAFF
TGTGCCAGCAGCGCCCCCCGAGGAGGAACTGAAGCTTTCTTT
>.|TRBD2|TRBV6-5|TRBJ2-7
CASSYSGGRAYEQYF
TGTGCCAGCAGTTACTCGGGCGGGAGGGCTTACGAGCAGTACTTC
>.|TRBD1|TRBV28|TRBJ1-5
CASSLQAGGSNQPQHF
TGTGCCAGCAGTTTACAGGCAGGGGGTAGCAATCAGCCCCAGCATTTT
>.|.|TRBV5-1|TRBJ2-7
CASSLSWGSGSYEQYF
TGCGCCAGCAGCTTGTCGTGGGGTAGCGGCTCCTACGAGCAGTACTTC
>.|.|TRBV21-1|TRBJ2-7
CASSTPTGDRVNEQYF
TGTGCCAGCAGCACCCCCACGGGGGACAGGGTCAACGAGCAGTACTTC
>.|.|TRBV7-2|TRBJ1-1
CASSLSRNTEAFF
TGTGCCAGCAGCCTCTCCAGGAACACTGAAGCTTTCTTT
>.|TRBD2|TRBV6-2/TRBV6-3|TRBJ2-3
CASSSKAGPSTDTQYF
TGTGCCAGCAGTTCCAAAGCGGGACCCAGCACAGATACGCAGTATTTT
>.|.|TRBV12-2|TRBJ2-1
CASRLDRGKMSSYNEQFF
TGTGCAAGTCGCTTGGACAGGGGGAAAATGAGCTCCTACAATGAGCAGTTCTTC
>.|.|TRBV7-3|TRBJ2-3
CASSFDGGTQYF
TGTGCCAGCAGCTTCGACGGGGGTACGCAGTATTTT
>.|.|TRBV5-1|TRBJ2-7
CASKDSPTAYEQYF
TGCGCCAGCAAGGACAGCCCTACCGCCTACGAGCAGTACTTC
>.|.|TRBV4-1|TRBJ1-2
CASSQTLDGNYGYTF
TGCGCCAGCAGCCAGACTTTAGACGGGAACTATGGCTACACCTTC
>few|.|TRBV2|TRBJ1-2
CASRDSINYGYTF
TGTGCCAGCAGGGACAGTATTAACTATGGCTACACCTTC
>.|TRBD2|TRBV9|TRBJ2-7
CASSVEGLAGDEQYF
TGTGCCAGCAGCGTAGAGGGACTAGCGGGAGACGAGCAGTACTTC
>.|TRBD1|TRBV6-2/TRBV6-3|TRBJ2-2
CASSNFQGALNTGELFF
TGTGCCAGCAGTAACTTCCAGGGGGCCCTGAACACCGGGGAGCTGTTTTTT
>.|TRBD1|TRBV3-1/TRBV3-2|TRBJ1-6
CASSQGQGWSPLHF
TGTGCCAGCAGCCAAGGACAGGGTTGGTCACCCCTCCACTTT
>.|TRBD1|TRBV15|TRBJ2-4
CATSRQEQGAPQYF
TGTGCCACCAGCCGGCAAGAACAGGGGGCGCCTCAGTACTTC
>.|TRBD1|TRBV4-1|TRBJ1-3
CASSQEQGARSGNTIYF
TGCGCCAGCAGCCAAGAACAGGGGGCCCGCTCTGGAAACACCATATATTTT
>.|TRBD2|TRBV27|TRBJ2-7
CASSSGTSYEQYF
TGTGCCAGCAGTTCCGGGACTAGCTACGAGCAGTACTTC
>.|TRBD1|TRBV7-2|TRBJ1-4
CASSNRQGASEKLFF
TGTGCCAGCAGCAACAGACAGGGGGCAAGTGAAAAACTGTTTTTT
>.|TRBD1|TRBV19|TRBJ1-5
CASSIAGGQRNSNQPQHF
TGTGCCAGTAGTATAGCCGGGGGACAGAGAAATAGCAATCAGCCCCAGCATTTT
>.|TRBD2|TRBV3-1/TRBV3-2|TRBJ2-5
CASSQEASGRGGRETQYF
TGTGCCAGCAGCCAAGAGGCTAGCGGGAGGGGGGGAAGAGAGACCCAGTACTTC
>.|TRBD1|TRBV5-6|TRBJ1-1
CASSFPDRRNTEAFF
TGTGCCAGCAGCTTTCCGGACAGGAGGAACACTGAAGCTTTCTTT
>.|.|TRBV30|TRBJ1-2
CAWSVKVDSGYTF
TGTGCCTGGAGTGTAAAGGTCGACTCCGGCTACACCTTC
>.|.|TRBV11-2|TRBJ2-7
CASSLLLEQYF
TGTGCCAGCAGCTTACTTCTCGAGCAGTACTTC
>.|.|TRBV9|TRBJ2-2
CASSRTEFNTGELFF
TGTGCCAGCAGCAGGACAGAATTCAACACCGGGGAGCTGTTTTTT
>few|.|TRBV28|TRBJ2-7
CASSPIINYEQYF
TGTGCCAGCAGCCCTATCATAAACTACGAGCAGTACTTC
>.|.|TRBV28|TRBJ1-5
CATGIGNQPQHF
TGTGCCACGGGTATAGGTAATCAGCCCCAGCATTTT
>few|.|TRBV10-2|TRBJ2-2
CASSELWTGSDTGELFF
TGCGCCAGCAGTGAGCTTTGGACGGGATCGGACACCGGGGAGCTGTTTTTT
>.|TRBD1|TRBV6-2/TRBV6-3|TRBJ2-5
CASRYSGTGQETQYF
TGTGCCAGCAGATACTCCGGGACAGGGCAAGAGACCCAGTACTTC
>.|TRBD1|TRBV15|TRBJ2-7
CATSRPRQGVYEQYF
TGTGCCACCAGCCGCCCCCGACAGGGTGTGTACGAGCAGTACTTC